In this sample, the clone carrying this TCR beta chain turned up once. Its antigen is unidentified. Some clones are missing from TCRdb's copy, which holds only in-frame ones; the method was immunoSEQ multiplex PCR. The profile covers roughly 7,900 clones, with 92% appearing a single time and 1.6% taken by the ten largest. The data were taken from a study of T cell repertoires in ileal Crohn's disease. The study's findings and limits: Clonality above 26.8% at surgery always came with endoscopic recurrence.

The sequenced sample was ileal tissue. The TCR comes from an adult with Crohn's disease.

CDR3 protein: CASRQEGLGYEQYF. The CDR3 DNA reads as TGTGCCAGCCGGCAGGAGGGTCTGGGCTACGAGCAGTACTTC. The rearrangement uses TRBV7-2 and TRBJ2-5; TRBD2 is a possible D gene (6 bases). The J call is in doubt because the DNA end fits TRBJ2-7 better. The CDR3 extends over 14 amino acids. From germline, CDR1 is SGHTA and CDR2 FQGNSA.